Each of the 19 T cell receptor beta chains below was sequenced from the same sample in a study of blood T cell repertoires in COVID-19. TCRdb keeps only in-frame clones here, not all; method: immunoSEQ multiplex PCR. The sample yields approximately 190,000 clones, 80% to 85% seen once. The sequencing sample was made of peripheral blood. The receptor source for this set is a woman between 25 and 40 years old with acute or convalescent COVID-19.

The chain recombines TRBV29-1 with TRBJ2-1, with D perhaps matching TRBD2 (6 bases). Germline CDR1 is SQVTM and CDR2 is ANQGSEA. V was pared by 6 bases and J by 2 bases, with 26 bases between. This CDR3 contains 18 residues. The CDR3 sequence: CSVSPPESLAAAYNEQFF. The CDR3 nucleotides are TGCAGCGTGTCACCCCCTGAGTCGTTAGCGGCCGCCTACAATGAGCAGTTCTTC.

This clone was picked up a small number of times. Other DNA sequences within the sample encode an identical CDR3. The chain is built from TRBV6-5 and TRBJ2-3; 9 bases align to TRBD2. Trimming at V came to 2 bases and at J to 3 bases, leaving 3 bases not matched to a gene. This CDR3 comprises 15 residues. Germline values: CDR1 MNHEY, CDR2 SVGAGI. CDR3 sequence reads: CASSYGAGGTDTQYF. The CDR3 DNA is TGTGCCAGCAGTTACGGGGCGGGGGGGACAGATACGCAGTATTTT.

The genes are TRBV16 and TRBJ1-2; unclear D gene. Germline lookup yields CDR1 KGHSY and CDR2 FQNENV. The CDR3 loop spans 14 amino acids. Trimming removed 4 bases at V and 4 bases at J, with 13 bases between. DNA of the CDR3: TGTGCCAGCAGCCCCCTCGGCGGGTCCTATGGCTACACCTTC. The encoded protein is CASSPLGGSYGYTF.

The chain is built from TRBV28 and TRBJ2-3; TRBD1 matches at 9 bases. The germline V gene has CDR1 MDHEN and CDR2 SYDVKM. Trimming removed 5 bases from V and 0 bases from J; junction bases left unmatched: 12. The CDR3 is made up of 18 amino acids. The chain's CDR3 is CASSAGTGIFISTDTQYF. In DNA form, the CDR3 reads TGTGCCAGCAGTGCCGGGACAGGGATTTTTATAAGCACAGATACGCAGTATTTT.

The V and J genes are TRBV28 and TRBJ2-7; 7 bases map to TRBD1. V gave up 4 bases and J gave up 2 bases; unmatched junction bases: 8. From germline, CDR1 is MDHEN and CDR2 SYDVKM. The CDR3 consists of 15 residues. The CDR3 bases are TGTGCCAGCAGTTCGGAAATAGGGGGCCCCTACGAGCAGTACTTC. It is translated as CASSSEIGGPYEQYF. Supplemented by reference TRBV28 and TRBJ2-7, the full variable domain reads DVKVTQSSRYLVKRTGEKVFLECVQDMDHENMFWYRQDPGLGLRLIYFSYDVKMKEKGDIPEGYSVSREKKERFSLILESASTNQTSMYLCASSSEIGGPYEQYFGPGTRLTVT.

The rearrangement links TRBV5-6 to TRBJ2-5; D is undetermined. There are 13 residues in the CDR3. The V gene lost 0 bases and the J gene lost 6 bases, with 9 bases spanning the gap. Germline CDR1 and CDR2: SGHDT and YYEEEE. CDR3 protein: CASSLGGLQTQYF. The CDR3 DNA follows: TGTGCCAGCAGCTTGGGAGGTCTCCAGACCCAGTACTTC. Full variable domain (rest looked up from reference TRBV5-6 and TRBJ2-5): DAGVTQSPTHLIKTRGQQVTLRCSPKSGHDTVSWYQQALGQGPQFIFQYYEEEERQRGNFPDRFSGHQFPNYSSELNVNALLLGDSALYLCASSLGGLQTQYFGPGTRLLVL.

This chain connects TRBV5-1 to TRBJ1-3; TRBD1 might be the D (6 bases). The germline V gene has CDR1 SGHRS and CDR2 YFSETQ. V gave up 4 bases and J gave up 2 bases, with 10 bases separating them. There are 14 residues in the CDR3. CDR3 sequence (DNA): TGCGCCAGCAGCACAGAGGGGGCTGGAAACACCATATATTTT. Its protein is CASSTEGAGNTIYF. The full variable domain, completed using reference TRBV5-1 and TRBJ1-3, is KAGVTQTPRYLIKTRGQQVTLSCSPISGHRSVSWYQQTPGQGLQFLFEYFSETQRNKGNFPGRFSGRQFSNSRSEMNVSTLELGDSALYLCASSTEGAGNTIYFGEGSWLTVV.

The chain links TRBV7-8 to TRBJ1-6; possibly TRBD1 for D (5 bases). V shed 2 bases and J shed 6 bases, with 26 bases lying between them. The CDR3 length is 20 residues. Germline V CDR1 and CDR2: SGHVS, FQNEAQ. The CDR3 region has the DNA TGTGCCAGCAGCTTAATCTTGGGGATCGGAGGGGCCGAGGGTAATTCACCCCTCCACTTT. As protein: CASSLILGIGGAEGNSPLHF. Variable domain in full (rest from reference TRBV7-8 and TRBJ1-6): GAGVSQSPRYKVAKRGQDVALRCDPISGHVSLFWYQQALGQGPEFLTYFQNEAQLDKSGLPSDRFFAERPEGSVSTLKIQRTQQEDSAVYLCASSLILGIGGAEGNSPLHFGNGTRLTVT.

The V and J genes are TRBV7-2 and TRBJ1-5; TRBD1 is a possible D gene (5 bases). V lost 1 base and J 0 bases, leaving 7 bases between the germline ends. Germline V gene lookup returns CDR1 SGHTA and CDR2 FQGNSA. The CDR3 covers 15 residues. This chain's CDR3 is CASSLEGVSNQPQHF. The CDR3 nucleotides are TGTGCCAGCAGCTTAGAAGGGGTTAGCAATCAGCCCCAGCATTTT.

This clone was seen only a few times. The rearrangement uses TRBV10-1 and TRBJ2-7; D possibly corresponds to TRBD2 (5 bases). Germline CDR1 and CDR2: WNHNN and SYGVQD (reference sequence). The CDR3 sequence is 15 residues long. V was cut by 0 bases and J by 5 bases, with 14 bases left in between. CDR3 protein: CASSESSAIGDEQYF. For the CDR3, the DNA is TGCGCCAGCAGTGAGTCGTCAGCGATCGGGGACGAGCAGTACTTC.

The CDR3 DNA follows: TGTGCCAGCAGCCGGACTAGCGGGGCCTACGAGCAGTACTTC. As protein: CASSRTSGAYEQYF. The V gene is TRBV5-4, the J gene TRBJ2-7; TRBD2 matches at 12 bases. Germline CDR1 and CDR2: SGHNT and YYREEE (reference sequence). J lost 2 bases, V lost 4 bases, and 1 base had no gene match. The CDR3 is 14 residues long. The entire variable domain, with the rest obtained from reference TRBV5-4 and TRBJ2-7, is as follows: ETGVTQSPTHLIKTRGQQVTLRCSSQSGHNTVSWYQQALGQGPQFIFQYYREEENGRGNFPPRFSGLQFPNYSSELNVNALELDDSALYLCASSRTSGAYEQYFGPGTRLTVT.

This clone was counted a few times. The CDR3 loop reads CASSFGSYNSPLHF. The CDR3 DNA reads TGTGCCAGCAGCTTCGGCTCCTATAATTCACCCCTCCACTTT. The chain recombines TRBV11-3 with TRBJ1-6; no definite D call. CDR3 length: 14 residues. The germline V gene encodes CDR1 SGHNT and CDR2 YENEEA. Deletions cut 3 bases from V and 0 bases from J, with 3 bases between.

V gene TRBV11-3 combines with J gene TRBJ2-3; 8 bases are a match to TRBD1. J lost 4 bases, V lost 0 bases, and 9 bases had no gene match. The CDR3 is 17 residues long. Per the germline V gene, CDR1 is SGHNT and CDR2 is YENEEA. CDR3: CASSLESRTGWADTQYF. CDR3 coding DNA: TGTGCCAGCAGCTTAGAGTCCAGGACAGGGTGGGCAGATACGCAGTATTTT.

The rearrangement uses TRBV5-6 and TRBJ1-2, with D possibly being TRBD1 (6 bases). The V end was cut by 4 bases, the J end by 5 bases, with 15 bases between. CDR3 length: 14 amino acids. Germline V CDR1 and CDR2: SGHDT, YYEEEE. The CDR3 DNA sequence: TGTGCCAGCAGCCTTGAGGGGGGGAGTTATGGCTACACCTTC. It codes for CASSLEGGSYGYTF.

This chain links TRBV13 with TRBJ2-7; D is possibly TRBD1 (5 bases). The CDR3 runs to 14 residues. Germline V gene sequence: CDR1 PRHDT, CDR2 FYEKMQ (reference sequence). V lost 5 bases and J lost 0, with 11 bases in between. CDR3 sequence reads: CASSPKGDSYEQYF. The CDR3 region has the DNA TGTGCCAGCAGCCCTAAAGGGGACTCCTACGAGCAGTACTTC.

The chain is built from TRBV10-1 and TRBJ1-1; 8 positions agree with TRBD1. The length of the CDR3 is 14 residues. J was trimmed by 8 bases and V by 0 bases; bases with no gene match: 5. The germline CDR1 and CDR2 sequences are WNHNN and SYGVQD (reference sequence). This CDR3 reads CASSESGQGREAFF. In nucleotides, the CDR3 is TGCGCCAGCAGTGAGTCAGGACAGGGTCGGGAAGCTTTCTTT.

The chain is built from TRBV21-1 and TRBJ1-1; the D call TRBD1 from the table was never checked on the DNA. TRBV21-1 counts as a pseudogene. CDR3 length: 17 amino acids. Here the CDR3 reads CASSSRQPPWVNTEAFF. CDR3 nucleotides: TGTGCCAGCAGCTCCCGACAGCCCCCATGGGTGAACACTGAAGCTTTCTTT.

V is TRBV11-3 and J is TRBJ2-2, with D perhaps TRBD2 (6 bases). Germline CDR1 SGHNT, CDR2 YENEEA. The CDR3 has 19 residues. V shed 5 bases and J shed 1 base, with 23 bases lying between them. The CDR3 region has the DNA TGTGCCAGCAGCCCGCGGCGTTTTGGAGGGCAGGAGAACACCGGGGAGCTGTTTTTT. Protein product: CASSPRRFGGQENTGELFF.

This chain uses TRBV19 with TRBJ2-7; TRBD1 is a possible D gene (6 bases). This CDR3 region has 15 residues. V lost 2 bases, J lost 0 bases, and 11 bases lay in between. CDR1 is LNHDA and CDR2 is SQIVND in the germline V gene (reference sequence). For the CDR3, the DNA is TGTGCCAGTAGTATACTCGCAGGGGACTCCTACGAGCAGTACTTC. This gives the protein CASSILAGDSYEQYF. Looking up the rest from reference TRBV19 and TRBJ2-7 gives the full variable domain: DGGITQSPKYLFRKEGQNVTLSCEQNLNHDAMYWYRQDPGQGLRLIYYSQIVNDFQKGDIAEGYSVSREKKESFPLTVTSAQKNPTAFYLCASSILAGDSYEQYFGPGTRLTVT.